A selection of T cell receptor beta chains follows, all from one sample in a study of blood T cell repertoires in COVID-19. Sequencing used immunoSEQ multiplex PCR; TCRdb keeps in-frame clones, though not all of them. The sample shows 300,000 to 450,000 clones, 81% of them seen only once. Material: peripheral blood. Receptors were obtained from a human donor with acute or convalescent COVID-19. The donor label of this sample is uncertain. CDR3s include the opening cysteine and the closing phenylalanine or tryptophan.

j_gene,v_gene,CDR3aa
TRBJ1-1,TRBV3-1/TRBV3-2,CASSQAGWYRGEAFF
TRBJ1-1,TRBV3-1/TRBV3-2,CASRNRGSGTEAFF
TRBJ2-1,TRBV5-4,CASSLGTSGNNEQFF
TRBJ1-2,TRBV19,CATTTDGGSGGYTF
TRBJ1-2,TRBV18,CASSPGRDRHYGYTF
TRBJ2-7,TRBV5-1,CASSLTGSYEQYF
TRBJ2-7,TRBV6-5,CASRTPSVYEQYF
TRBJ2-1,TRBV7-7,CASSLDLSEQFF
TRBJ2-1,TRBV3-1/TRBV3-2,CASSQSRNEQFF
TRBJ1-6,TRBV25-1,CASLRDYNSPLHF
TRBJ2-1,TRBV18,CASSPSGLEQFF
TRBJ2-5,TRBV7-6,CASSFLTSGSTWETQYF
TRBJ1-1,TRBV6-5,CASTKARGNTEAFF
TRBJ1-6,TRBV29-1,CSITRDLGGNSYNSPLHF
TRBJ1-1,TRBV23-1,CASCRRQINTEAFF
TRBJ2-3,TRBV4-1,CASSLGWGDGTDTQYF
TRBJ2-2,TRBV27,CASSSFGVQYAGELFF
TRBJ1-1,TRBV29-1,CSVARGAGAFF
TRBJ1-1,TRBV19,CASSGTAYGNTEAFF
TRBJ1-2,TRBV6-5,CASSYTGDYGYTF
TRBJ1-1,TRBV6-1,CASRTTGGEEMAFF
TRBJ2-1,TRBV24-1,CATSDRTAPREQFF
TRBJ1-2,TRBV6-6,CASSYGGTGGYNGYTF
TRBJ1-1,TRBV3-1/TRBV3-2,CASSHRDRANTEAFF
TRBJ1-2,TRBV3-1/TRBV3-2,CASSLRGGYGYTF
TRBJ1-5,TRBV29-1,CSVTDRSNQPQHF
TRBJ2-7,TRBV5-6,CASSSGGFYEQYF
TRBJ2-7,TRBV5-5,CASSLTEPYEQYF
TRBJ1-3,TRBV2,CASSWGPGAGNTIYF
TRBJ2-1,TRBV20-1,CSASSFSGSYNEQFF
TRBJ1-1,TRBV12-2,CASRPRDRENTEAFF
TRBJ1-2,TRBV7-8,CASSSTGQHPLYYGYTF
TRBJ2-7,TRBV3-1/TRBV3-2,CASSQAGTPSYEQYF
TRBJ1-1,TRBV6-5,CATTRRGEGEAFF
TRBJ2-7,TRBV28,CASRVVGQGLLNEQYF
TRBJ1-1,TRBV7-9,CASSLGGRRGGITEAFF
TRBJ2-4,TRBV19,CASRSSGVYGNIQYF
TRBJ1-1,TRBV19,CASNTGGNTEAFF
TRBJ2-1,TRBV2,CASIGEVFSTEQFF
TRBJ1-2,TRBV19,CASSIGIQANYGYTF
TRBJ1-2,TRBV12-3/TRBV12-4,CASSLQGNGYTF
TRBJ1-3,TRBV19,CASSRTAGNTIYF
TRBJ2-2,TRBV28,CAIHGQGGTGELFF
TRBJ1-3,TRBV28,CASSLNIGAGNTIYF
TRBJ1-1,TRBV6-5,CVIPQANTEAFF
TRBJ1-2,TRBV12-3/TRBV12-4,CASSTRGGYGYTF
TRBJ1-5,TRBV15,CATSSDLRVNQPQHF
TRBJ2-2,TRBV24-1,CATSRVGNTGELFF
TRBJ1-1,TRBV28,CASTGGHTQNNEAFF
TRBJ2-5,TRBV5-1,CASSFGSGGAETQYF